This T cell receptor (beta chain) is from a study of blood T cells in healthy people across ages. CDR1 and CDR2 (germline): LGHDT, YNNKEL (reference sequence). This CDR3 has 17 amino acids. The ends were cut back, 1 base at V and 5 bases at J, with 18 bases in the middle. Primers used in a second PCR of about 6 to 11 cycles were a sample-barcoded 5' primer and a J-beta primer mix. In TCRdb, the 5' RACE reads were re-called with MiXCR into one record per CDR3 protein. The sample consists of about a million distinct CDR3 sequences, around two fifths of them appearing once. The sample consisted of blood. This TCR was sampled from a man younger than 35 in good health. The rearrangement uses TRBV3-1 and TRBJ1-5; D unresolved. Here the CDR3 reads CASSQGGNKDRYQPQHF. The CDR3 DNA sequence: TGTGCCAGCAGCCAAGGTGGTAATAAAGATCGATATCAGCCCCAGCATTTT.